The 19 T cell receptor beta chains given below trace back to one sample, sequenced in a study of T-cell reconstitution after alpha-beta-depleted transplantation in children. Study-wide results and limits: T-cell numbers and diversity one year post-transplant derived largely from freshly generated T cells.

Construction of the TCRbeta library involved unique molecular identifiers. TCRdb re-called the PCR reads through MiXCR, storing one row per CDR3 protein. The sample carries about 290,000 distinct CDR3 sequences, nearly 8% recorded once. The antigens these receptors bind are not known. Sequences were derived from peripheral blood, sampled 360 days after TCRalphabeta/CD19-depleted stem cell transplant. The source of these receptors is a female patient aged 2-10 years who had a stem cell transplant for Fanconi anemia, so the T cells may come from the graft donor.

This clonotype was seen ten or more times. The rearrangement joins TRBV10-2 to TRBJ2-3; 7 positions match TRBD2. CDR3 length: 15 amino acids. Germline trimming cut 3 bases from V and 5 bases from J; bases unmatched to any gene: 8. Germline assignment: CDR1 WSHSY and CDR2 SAAADI. DNA of the CDR3: TGCGCCAGCAGTGAACAAGCGGGGTTTCAAGATACGCAGTATTTT. Encoded protein: CASSEQAGFQDTQYF.

This clonotype came up a few times. This chain connects TRBV27 to TRBJ2-7; 10 nucleotides agree with TRBD2. The CDR3 sequence is 15 residues long. Looked up from germline, CDR1 is MNHEY and CDR2 is SMNVEV (reference sequence). V shed 1 base and J 2 bases; nucleotides not matched to a gene: 2. In nucleotides, the CDR3 is TGTGCCAGCAGTTTATTCAGCGGGAGGGCCTACGAGCAGTACTTC. Its protein product is CASSLFSGRAYEQYF.

This clonotype has a count of ten or more. The chain has TRBV5-1 and TRBJ2-7; D is unclear. The V end lost 0 bases, the J end lost 2 bases, and 12 bases lay between the germline ends. The CDR3 is 15 residues long. Germline assignment: CDR1 SGHRS and CDR2 YFSETQ. In DNA form, the CDR3 reads TGCGCCAGCAGCTTGGTGTTCGGCAGAGCCTACGAGCAGTACTTC. Protein sequence: CASSLVFGRAYEQYF.

This clonotype showed up many times. V and J are TRBV6-4 and TRBJ2-1, with 10 nucleotides matching TRBD2. Per the germline V gene, CDR1 is MRHNA and CDR2 is SNTAGT. CDR3 size: 16 residues. V was clipped by 5 bases and J by 8 bases; unmatched bases: 12. The CDR3 region is CASSPEQPSGSDEQFF. CDR3 in DNA: TGTGCCAGCAGTCCCGAACAACCTAGCGGGAGTGATGAGCAGTTCTTC.

This clonotype was observed many times. The V gene is TRBV9, the J gene TRBJ2-1, with a possible D match to TRBD2 (5 bases). Germline CDR1 SGDLS, CDR2 YYNGEE. The CDR3 length is 13 residues. V lost 2 bases to trimming and J lost 10 bases, with 13 bases between them. CDR3 amino acids: CASSVATRAEQFF. In DNA form, the CDR3 reads TGTGCCAGCAGCGTGGCAACTAGAGCCGAGCAGTTCTTC. The full variable domain, with the rest looked up from reference TRBV9 and TRBJ2-1, is DSGVTQTPKHLITATGQRVTLRCSPRSGDLSVYWYQQSLDQGLQFLIQYYNGEERAKGNILERFSAQQFPDLHSELNLSSLELGDSALYFCASSVATRAEQFFGPGTRLTVL.

This clonotype was detected ten times or more. The V call is TRBV25-1, the J call TRBJ2-3, with unresolved D. This CDR3 is 13 amino acids long. V gave up 3 bases and J gave up 2 bases, with 6 bases separating them. Germline CDR1 MGHDK, CDR2 SYGVNS. The CDR3 bases are TGTGCCAGCAGTGAGACCAACACAGATACGCAGTATTTT. Amino acid sequence: CASSETNTDTQYF.

This clonotype was seen only a few times. The chain recombines TRBV6-2 or TRBV6-3 with TRBJ2-5, with 10 bases aligning to TRBD2. The CDR3 is 16 residues long. Trimming took 0 bases from V and 5 from J; bases not matched to a gene: 6. Looked up from germline, CDR1 is MNHEY and CDR2 is SVGEGT. The CDR3 loop reads CASSYSQPGLAETQYF. The CDR3 nucleotides read TGTGCCAGCAGTTACTCTCAACCGGGACTAGCGGAGACCCAGTACTTC.

The chain recombines TRBV2 with TRBJ1-2; weak D call: TRBD1 (5 bases). The V and J ends lost 1 base and 2 bases respectively, with 8 bases between them. CDR1 is SNHLY, CDR2 FYNNEI, per germline. The CDR3 contains 14 residues. The CDR3 loop reads CASSEVGPNYGYTF. The CDR3 coding sequence is TGTGCCAGCAGTGAAGTGGGGCCGAACTATGGCTACACCTTC.

The V gene is TRBV18, the J gene TRBJ2-7; no reliable D call. This CDR3 region has 15 residues. CDR1 and CDR2 (germline): KGHSH, LQKENI. The V and J ends lost 3 bases and 3 bases respectively, with 15 bases between them. CDR3 in amino acids: CASSPTTPFSYEQYF. In DNA form, the CDR3 reads TGTGCCAGCTCACCCACCACCCCGTTCAGCTACGAGCAGTACTTC.

This chain joins TRBV20-1 and TRBJ1-5; D remains ambiguous. Trimming cost V 1 base and J 5 bases, with 12 bases left between them. The CDR3 consists of 14 residues. From germline, CDR1 is DFQATT and CDR2 SNEGSKA (reference sequence). The DNA of the CDR3 is TGCAGTGCTAGAGTCGGGAAGGGTGATCAGCCCCAGCATTTT. This sequence encodes CSARVGKGDQPQHF.

This clonotype has ten or more counts. The chain uses TRBV20-1 and TRBJ2-7; unclear D gene. V was trimmed by 0 bases and J by 2 bases, leaving 11 bases between them. Germline CDR1 reads DFQATT; CDR2 reads SNEGSKA (reference sequence). The CDR3 is 14 amino acids. The CDR3 here is CSARDRWVAYEQYF. CDR3 DNA: TGCAGTGCTAGAGATAGGTGGGTTGCCTACGAGCAGTACTTC.

This clonotype was observed a handful of times. The V call is TRBV7-2, the J call TRBJ2-7; D perhaps matches TRBD1 (5 bases). This CDR3 is built from 14 residues. Trimming took off 4 bases at V and 6 bases at J, with 16 bases between the two ends. Germline loops: CDR1 SGHTA, CDR2 FQGNSA. The CDR3 loop is CASSSGWQGSEQYF. DNA for the CDR3: TGTGCCAGCAGCTCAGGCTGGCAGGGCAGCGAGCAGTACTTC. The full variable domain, completed using reference TRBV7-2 and TRBJ2-7, is GAGVSQSPSNKVTEKGKDVELRCDPISGHTALYWYRQSLGQGLEFLIYFQGNSAPDKSGLPSDRFSAERTGGSVSTLTIQRTQQEDSAVYLCASSSGWQGSEQYFGPGTRLTVT.

This clonotype was seen at least ten times. This rearrangement joins TRBV5-5 to TRBJ1-1, with D uncertain. The germline V and J ends were trimmed by 4 bases and 0 bases, with 10 bases remaining between them. Germline CDR1 reads SGHKS; CDR2 reads YYEKEE (reference sequence). The CDR3 is made up of 14 amino acids. CDR3 coding DNA: TGTGCCAGCAGCCCCACGGGGATGAACACTGAAGCTTTCTTT. Its translation: CASSPTGMNTEAFF. Complete variable domain (other parts from reference TRBV5-5 and TRBJ1-1): DAGVTQSPTHLIKTRGQQVTLRCSPISGHKSVSWYQQVLGQGPQFIFQYYEKEERGRGNFPDRFSARQFPNYSSELNVNALLLGDSALYLCASSPTGMNTEAFFGQGTRLTVV.

This clonotype was seen many times. J is TRBJ2-3 and V is TRBV29-1; D is uncertain. V dropped 7 bases and J dropped 4 bases, with 18 bases sitting between them. CDR1 is SQVTM and CDR2 is ANQGSEA in the germline V gene. The CDR3 runs 14 residues. Here the CDR3 reads CSDEEAFGADTQYF. CDR3 sequence (DNA): TGCAGCGATGAGGAAGCATTTGGGGCAGATACGCAGTATTTT.

This clonotype was counted ten times or more. The rearrangement joins TRBV9 to TRBJ1-1, with TRBD1 matching 8 bases. The CDR3 sequence is 13 residues long. V shed 2 bases, J shed 5 bases, and the junction held 2 bases outside the gene matches. Germline lookup yields CDR1 SGDLS and CDR2 YYNGEE. The CDR3 DNA reads as TGTGCCAGCAGCGTGACAGGGGTAACTGAAGCTTTCTTT. Protein: CASSVTGVTEAFF.

The chain couples TRBV3-1 to TRBJ2-6; D remains unclear. V dropped 5 bases and J dropped 2 bases, with 19 bases sitting between them. The V gene's germline CDR1 is LGHDT and CDR2 YNNKEL (reference sequence). The CDR3 sequence is 18 residues long. The chain's CDR3 is CASSSIIPVGAGANVLTF. In DNA, the CDR3 is TGTGCCAGCAGCTCTATCATTCCCGTTGGGGCTGGGGCCAACGTCCTGACTTTC.

This clonotype was counted ten times or more. The chain recombines TRBV28 with TRBJ2-1; 9 bases align to TRBD1. This CDR3 is 15 amino acids long. The junction had 7 bases not matched to a gene; V was cut back by 5 bases and J by 5 bases. Germline CDR1 is MDHEN and CDR2 is SYDVKM. The CDR3 DNA is TGTGCCAGCAGTGCGGGACAGGGTCGGAACAATGAGCAGTTCTTC. This translates into CASSAGQGRNNEQFF.

This clonotype showed up just a few times. The chain has TRBV6-2 or TRBV6-3 and TRBJ1-5; the D gene is possibly TRBD1 (6 bases). Germline CDR1 is MNHEY and CDR2 is SVGEGT. This CDR3 has 15 residues. V lost 0 bases to trimming and J lost 0 bases, with 6 bases between them. The CDR3 sequence is CASSYSRGSNQPQHF. CDR3 sequence (DNA): TGTGCCAGCAGTTACTCCAGGGGTAGCAATCAGCCCCAGCATTTT.

Ten or more counts support this clonotype. The gene calls are TRBV12-3 or TRBV12-4 and TRBJ2-2, with 7 bases lining up with TRBD1. The CDR3 spans 15 residues. V lost 6 bases and J lost 0; bases outside the gene matches: 4. The CDR3 sequence: CASSLGQSNTGELFF. CDR3 in DNA: TGTGCCAGCAGCCTGGGACAGTCGAACACCGGGGAGCTGTTTTTT.